Sequencing of this T cell receptor (beta chain) was carried out in a study of beta chain features in type 1 diabetes. General study results and limits: Compared to healthy donors, patients appeared to have naive, central memory and Treg TCRB repertoires that were more alike. For Type 1 diabetes patients, all four CD4+ subsets carried TCRB CDR3s that were moderately but significantly shorter.

The isolated RNA, all of it, was reverse transcribed, so expressed TCRB transcripts were what got sequenced. Produced via immunoSEQ multiplex PCR; TCRdb's table is partial and in-frame only. The table shows roughly 150,000 clones, with approximately 9.1% occurring only once. The CDR3 loop spans 15 amino acids. Trimming cost V 4 bases and J 1 base; bases outside gene matches: 4. Germline CDR1 is SGHDT and CDR2 is YYEEEE. The authors took one heparinised blood draw, averaging about 116 mL, from each donor. As concerns this clone: What it recognizes is unknown. The sample contains more than one DNA sequence encoding this CDR3.

Sequencing used central memory CD4+ T cells from blood. V usage is TRBV5-6 and J usage is TRBJ2-7; TRBD2 aligns across 11 bases. The receptor was derived from a woman aged 25 to 39 with type 1 diabetes. For the CDR3, the DNA is TGTGCCAGCAGCCCTAGCGGGAGGACTTCCTACGAGCAGTACTTC. Its protein product is CASSPSGRTSYEQYF. Variable domain in full (rest from reference TRBV5-6 and TRBJ2-7): DAGVTQSPTHLIKTRGQQVTLRCSPKSGHDTVSWYQQALGQGPQFIFQYYEEEERQRGNFPDRFSGHQFPNYSSELNVNALLLGDSALYLCASSPSGRTSYEQYFGPGTRLTVT.